This T cell receptor beta chain stems from a study of CD8 T cells in Susac syndrome. Study results and caveats: As acknowledged by the study, its TCR sequencing and HLA analysis included a relatively small number of individuals. Susac-specific public clones were found in total CD8+ and CD8+ TEMRA repertoires, numbering sixteen and five, respectively.

On this clonotype itself: Its cognate antigen is unknown.

Germline assignment: CDR1 SGHNT and CDR2 YYREEE (reference sequence). V dropped 10 bases and J dropped 0; count of bases not matched to a gene: 9. The CDR3 runs to 14 residues. Sequencing targeted TCR beta in T cells from blood (CD8+ and CD4+). Random hexamers served to reverse transcribe roughly 0.45 to 1 ug RNA. Across 54 Vbeta and 13 Jbeta, immunoSEQ multiplex PCR amplified TCR beta CDR3. One entry per CDR3 protein, called by TCRdb with MiXCR from the immunoSEQ multiplex PCR reads. Of tens of thousands of distinct CDR3 sequences in the sample, approximately 96% were seen once. The sequenced sample was CD8+ T cells from PBMCs. The receptor's source is a human donor with Susac syndrome. V usage is TRBV5-4 and J usage is TRBJ1-1, with 7 bases fitting TRBD1. The CDR3 DNA sequence: TGTGCCGCGAGACAGGGCTCCATGAACACTGAAGCTTTCTTT. This codes for CAARQGSMNTEAFF. Combining the CDR3 with reference TRBV5-4 and TRBJ1-1 gives the whole variable domain ETGVTQSPTHLIKTRGQQVTLRCSSQSGHNTVSWYQQALGQGPQFIFQYYREEENGRGNFPPRFSGLQFPNYSSELNVNALELDDSALYLCAARQGSMNTEAFFGQGTRLTVV.